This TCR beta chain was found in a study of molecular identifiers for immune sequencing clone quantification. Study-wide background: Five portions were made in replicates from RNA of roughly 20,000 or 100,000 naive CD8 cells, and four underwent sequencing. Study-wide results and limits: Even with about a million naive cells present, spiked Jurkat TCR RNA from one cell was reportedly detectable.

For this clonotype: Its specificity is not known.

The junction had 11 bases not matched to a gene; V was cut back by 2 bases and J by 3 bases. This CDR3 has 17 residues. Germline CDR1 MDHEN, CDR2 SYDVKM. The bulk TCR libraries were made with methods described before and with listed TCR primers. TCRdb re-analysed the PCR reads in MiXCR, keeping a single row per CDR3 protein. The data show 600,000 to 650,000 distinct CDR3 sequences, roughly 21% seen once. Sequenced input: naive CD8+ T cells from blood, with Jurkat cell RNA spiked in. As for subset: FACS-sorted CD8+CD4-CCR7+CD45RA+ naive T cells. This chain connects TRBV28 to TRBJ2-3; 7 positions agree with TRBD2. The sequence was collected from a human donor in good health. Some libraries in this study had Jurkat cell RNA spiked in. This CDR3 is CASSLESGLDVTDTQYF. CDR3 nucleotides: TGTGCCAGCAGTTTAGAGTCAGGACTAGACGTTACAGATACGCAGTATTTT.